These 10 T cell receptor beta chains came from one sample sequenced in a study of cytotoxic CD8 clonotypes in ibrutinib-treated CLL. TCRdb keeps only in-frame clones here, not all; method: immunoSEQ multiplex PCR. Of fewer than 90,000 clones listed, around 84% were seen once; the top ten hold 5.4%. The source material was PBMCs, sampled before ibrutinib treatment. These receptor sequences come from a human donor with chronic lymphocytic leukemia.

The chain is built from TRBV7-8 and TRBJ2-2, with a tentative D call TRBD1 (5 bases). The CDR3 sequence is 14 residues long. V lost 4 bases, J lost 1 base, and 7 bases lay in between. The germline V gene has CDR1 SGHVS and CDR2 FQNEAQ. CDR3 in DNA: TGTGCCAGCAGCTCAACAGGGAACACCGGGGAGCTGTTTTTT. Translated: CASSSTGNTGELFF.

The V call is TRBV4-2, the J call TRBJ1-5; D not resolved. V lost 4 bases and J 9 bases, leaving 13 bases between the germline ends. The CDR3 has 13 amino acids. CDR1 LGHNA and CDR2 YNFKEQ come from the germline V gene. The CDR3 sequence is CASSPPLGMPQHF. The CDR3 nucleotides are TGTGCCAGCAGCCCCCCTCTGGGGATGCCCCAGCATTTT.

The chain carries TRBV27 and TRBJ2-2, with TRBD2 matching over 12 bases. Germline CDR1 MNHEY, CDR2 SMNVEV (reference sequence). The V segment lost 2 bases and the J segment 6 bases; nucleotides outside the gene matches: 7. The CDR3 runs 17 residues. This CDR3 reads CASSLIGGLAGSGELFF. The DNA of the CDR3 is TGTGCCAGCAGTTTAATCGGGGGACTAGCGGGTTCCGGGGAGCTGTTTTTT.

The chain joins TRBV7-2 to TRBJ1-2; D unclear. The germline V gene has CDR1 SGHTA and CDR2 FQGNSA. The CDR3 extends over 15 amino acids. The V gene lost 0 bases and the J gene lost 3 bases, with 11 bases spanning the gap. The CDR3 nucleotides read TGTGCCAGCAGCTTAGCGTCCGGAGCTGACTATGGCTACACCTTC. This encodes CASSLASGADYGYTF.

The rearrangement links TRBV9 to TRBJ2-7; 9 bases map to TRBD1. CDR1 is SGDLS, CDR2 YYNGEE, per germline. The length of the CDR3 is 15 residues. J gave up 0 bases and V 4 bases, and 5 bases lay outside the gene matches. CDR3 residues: CASSFRDRASYEQYF. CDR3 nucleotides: TGTGCCAGCAGCTTCCGGGACAGGGCCTCCTACGAGCAGTACTTC.

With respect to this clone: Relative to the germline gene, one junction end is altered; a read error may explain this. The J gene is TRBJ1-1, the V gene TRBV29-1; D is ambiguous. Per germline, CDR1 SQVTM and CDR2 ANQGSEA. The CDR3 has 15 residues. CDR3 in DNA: TGCAGCGTGGAAGGGCACATAAAGGCGGGTACTGAAGCTTTCTTT. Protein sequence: CSVEGHIKAGTEAFF.

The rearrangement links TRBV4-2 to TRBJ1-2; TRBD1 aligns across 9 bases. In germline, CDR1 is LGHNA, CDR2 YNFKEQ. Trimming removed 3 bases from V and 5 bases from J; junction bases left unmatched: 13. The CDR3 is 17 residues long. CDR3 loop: CASSQFPRDREGYGYTF. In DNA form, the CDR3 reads TGTGCCAGCAGCCAGTTCCCCCGGGACAGGGAAGGTTATGGCTACACCTTC.

Here the CDR3 reads CASGFTDRVGNQPQHF. CDR3 nucleotide sequence: TGTGCTAGTGGTTTCACTGACAGGGTGGGCAATCAGCCCCAGCATTTT. The chain uses TRBV12-5 and TRBJ1-5; TRBD1 aligns across 7 bases. Trimming removed 3 bases from V and 2 bases from J; junction bases left unmatched: 7. The CDR3 consists of 16 residues. Per germline, CDR1 LGHNT and CDR2 FRNRAP.

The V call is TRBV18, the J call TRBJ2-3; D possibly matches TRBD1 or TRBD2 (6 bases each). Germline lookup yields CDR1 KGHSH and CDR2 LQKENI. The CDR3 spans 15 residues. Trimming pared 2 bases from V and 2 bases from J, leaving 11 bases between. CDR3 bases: TGTGCCAGCTCACCATTGGGGGGCCACACAGATACGCAGTATTTT. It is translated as CASSPLGGHTDTQYF.

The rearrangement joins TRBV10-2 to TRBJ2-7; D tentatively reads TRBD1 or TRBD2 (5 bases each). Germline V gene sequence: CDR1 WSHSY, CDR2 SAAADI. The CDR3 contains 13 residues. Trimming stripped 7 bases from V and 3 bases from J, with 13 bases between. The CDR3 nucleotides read TGCGCCAGCACCCCCGGGACGATCTACGAGCAGTACTTC. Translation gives CASTPGTIYEQYF.